This TCR beta chain emerged from a study of CD8+CD57+ T cells in acquired aplastic anemia. Study in general: Sorted CD4+ and CD8+ cells yielded roughly 3.1 ug of DNA on average.

CDR1 and CDR2 from the germline V gene are LNHDA and SQIVND (reference sequence). The J segment lost 0 bases and the V segment lost 5 bases, leaving 3 bases of the junction unmatched. The CDR3 sequence is 15 residues long. Whoever was chosen for sequencing had shown CD8+CD57+ cell expansion by flow cytometry. Patients had undergone no therapy by the time their blood was sampled. This clonotype came up many times. Investigators profiled TCR beta VDJ and CDR3 from genomic DNA template. TCRdb recomputed calls from the reads with MiXCR, one row per CDR3 protein. The sample includes 120,000 or so distinct CDR3 sequences, about 40% of them seen just once.

The sample taken for sequencing was sorted CD4+, CD8+, or CD8+CD57+ T cells (not recorded which) from PBMCs. This receptor was taken from a human donor with aplastic anemia. This chain connects TRBV19 to TRBJ2-2; 7 bases line up with TRBD1. CDR3 sequence reads: CASSPGQANTGELFF. Written as DNA, the CDR3 is TGTGCCAGTAGTCCTGGACAGGCGAACACCGGGGAGCTGTTTTTT. The full variable domain, completed using reference TRBV19 and TRBJ2-2, is DGGITQSPKYLFRKEGQNVTLSCEQNLNHDAMYWYRQDPGQGLRLIYYSQIVNDFQKGDIAEGYSVSREKKESFPLTVTSAQKNPTAFYLCASSPGQANTGELFFGEGSRLTVL.